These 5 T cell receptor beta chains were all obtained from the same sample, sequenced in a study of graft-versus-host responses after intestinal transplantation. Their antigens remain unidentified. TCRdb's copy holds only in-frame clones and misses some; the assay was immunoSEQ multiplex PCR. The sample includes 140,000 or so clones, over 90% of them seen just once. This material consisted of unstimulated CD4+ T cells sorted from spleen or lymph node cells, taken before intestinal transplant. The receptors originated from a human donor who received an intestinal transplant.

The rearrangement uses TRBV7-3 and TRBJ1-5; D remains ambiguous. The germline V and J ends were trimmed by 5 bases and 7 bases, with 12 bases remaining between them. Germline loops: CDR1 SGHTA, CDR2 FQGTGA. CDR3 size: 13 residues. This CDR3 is CASSLNPYQPQHF. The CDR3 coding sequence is TGTGCCAGCAGCCTAAATCCGTACCAGCCCCAGCATTTT.

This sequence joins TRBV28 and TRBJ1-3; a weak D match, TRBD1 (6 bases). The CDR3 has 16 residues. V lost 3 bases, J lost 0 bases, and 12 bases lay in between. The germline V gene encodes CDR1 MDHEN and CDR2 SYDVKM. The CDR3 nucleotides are TGTGCCAGCAGTTTCCCGACAGGACTCTCTGGAAACACCATATATTTT. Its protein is CASSFPTGLSGNTIYF.

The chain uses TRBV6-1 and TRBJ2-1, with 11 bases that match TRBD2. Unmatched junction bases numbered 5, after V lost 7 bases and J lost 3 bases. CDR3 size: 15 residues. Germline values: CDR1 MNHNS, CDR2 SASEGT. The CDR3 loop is CASTSGTSGYNEQFF. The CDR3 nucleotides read TGTGCCAGCACCTCCGGGACTAGCGGCTACAATGAGCAGTTCTTC.

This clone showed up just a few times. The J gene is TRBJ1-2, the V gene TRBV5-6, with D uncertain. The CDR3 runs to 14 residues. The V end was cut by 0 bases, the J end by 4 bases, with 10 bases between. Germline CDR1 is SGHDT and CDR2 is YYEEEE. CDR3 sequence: CASSLGVPGYGYTF. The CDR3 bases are TGTGCCAGCAGCTTGGGGGTACCAGGCTATGGCTACACCTTC.

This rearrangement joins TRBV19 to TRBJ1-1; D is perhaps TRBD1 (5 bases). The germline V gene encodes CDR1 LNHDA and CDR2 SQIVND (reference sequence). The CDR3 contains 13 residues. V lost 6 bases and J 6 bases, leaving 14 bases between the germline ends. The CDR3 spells CASSSLGGSEAFF. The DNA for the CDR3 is TGTGCCAGTAGCTCCTTGGGGGGGTCTGAAGCTTTCTTT.